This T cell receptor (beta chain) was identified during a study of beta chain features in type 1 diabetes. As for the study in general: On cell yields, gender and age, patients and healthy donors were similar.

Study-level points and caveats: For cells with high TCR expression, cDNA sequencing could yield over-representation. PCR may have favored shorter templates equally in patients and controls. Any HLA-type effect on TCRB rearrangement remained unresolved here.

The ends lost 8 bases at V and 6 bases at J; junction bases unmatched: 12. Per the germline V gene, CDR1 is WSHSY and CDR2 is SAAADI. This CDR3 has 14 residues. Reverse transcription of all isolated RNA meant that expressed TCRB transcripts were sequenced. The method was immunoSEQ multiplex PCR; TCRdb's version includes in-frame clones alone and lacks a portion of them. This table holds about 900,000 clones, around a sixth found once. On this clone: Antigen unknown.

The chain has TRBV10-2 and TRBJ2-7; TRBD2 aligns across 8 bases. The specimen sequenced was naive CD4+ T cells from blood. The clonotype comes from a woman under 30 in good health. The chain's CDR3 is CASGLAGLPPEQYF. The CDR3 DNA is TGCGCCAGCGGTCTAGCGGGCCTTCCCCCCGAGCAGTACTTC.